A selection of T cell receptor beta chains follows, all from one sample in a study of cytomegalovirus exposure and HLA in healthy donors. The protocol was immunoSEQ multiplex PCR, while the TCRdb copy is restricted to in-frame clones and leaves out a portion. This table has 150,000 to 200,000 clones, more than 65% appearing once. Sequencing was done on a sample of PBMCs. Receptors were obtained from a female donor in good health and CMV-seronegative. Each CDR3 is given with its conserved first and last residue. The order of the fields is V gene, clone size, J gene, D gene, CDR3 DNA, CDR3 protein. D genes are given only for firm matches. Not all rows give a size; the values are once, few, many and, for expanded clones, a class.

V gene: TRBV5-6
clone size: -
J gene: TRBJ2-5
D gene: TRBD1
CDR3 DNA: TGTGCCAGCAGCTTCCGGACAGGGGGCACAGGGGGAGAGACCCAGTACTTC
CDR3 protein: CASSFRTGGTGGETQYF

V gene: TRBV5-1
clone size: -
J gene: TRBJ2-5
D gene: TRBD1
CDR3 DNA: TGCGCCAGCAGCTCCGGGACAGGGAACTACCAAGAGACCCAGTACTTC
CDR3 protein: CASSSGTGNYQETQYF

V gene: TRBV7-3
clone size: few
J gene: TRBJ1-6
D gene: -
CDR3 DNA: TGTGCCAGCAGCTTAACCGTTGATTCACCCCTCCACTTT
CDR3 protein: CASSLTVDSPLHF

V gene: TRBV7-8
clone size: -
J gene: TRBJ1-2
D gene: TRBD1
CDR3 DNA: TGTGCCAGCAGCCCGTCCGGACAGGGAGCGAGAGGCTACACCTTC
CDR3 protein: CASSPSGQGARGYTF

V gene: TRBV6-6
clone size: -
J gene: TRBJ1-6
D gene: -
CDR3 DNA: TGTGCCAGCAGTGTAACCGGTTCGCCCCTCCACTTT
CDR3 protein: CASSVTGSPLHF

V gene: TRBV11-2
clone size: -
J gene: TRBJ2-7
D gene: TRBD2
CDR3 DNA: TGTGCCAGCAGCTTCCCCCGCGGGGGGGGGTACGAGCAGTACTTC
CDR3 protein: CASSFPRGGGYEQYF

V gene: TRBV6-1
clone size: -
J gene: TRBJ1-1
D gene: TRBD1
CDR3 DNA: TGTGCCAGCAGACCGGGACAGGGAGTTTCCACTGAAGCTTTCTTT
CDR3 protein: CASRPGQGVSTEAFF

V gene: TRBV27
clone size: -
J gene: TRBJ2-5
D gene: TRBD1
CDR3 DNA: TGTGCCAGCAGTACCGGGACAGGGAGGACAGAGACCCAGTACTTC
CDR3 protein: CASSTGTGRTETQYF

V gene: TRBV11-3
clone size: -
J gene: TRBJ2-1
D gene: TRBD2
CDR3 DNA: TGTGCCAGCACTTGGGAGGGGCCAAGCAATGAGCAGTTCTTC
CDR3 protein: CASTWEGPSNEQFF

V gene: TRBV30
clone size: -
J gene: TRBJ1-5
D gene: TRBD1
CDR3 DNA: TGTGCCTGGAGTGCCGGACAGGCGGACTCCCAGCCCCAGCATTTT
CDR3 protein: CAWSAGQADSQPQHF

V gene: TRBV28
clone size: few
J gene: TRBJ1-2
D gene: TRBD1
CDR3 DNA: TGTGCCAGCAGTTACAGGGGAGGAGGAGGCTACACCTTC
CDR3 protein: CASSYRGGGGYTF

V gene: TRBV11-3
clone size: -
J gene: TRBJ1-4
D gene: -
CDR3 DNA: TGTGCCAGCAGCTTCCAGGGACTTTCGGGTGAAAAACTGTTTTTT
CDR3 protein: CASSFQGLSGEKLFF

V gene: TRBV19
clone size: -
J gene: TRBJ1-1
D gene: -
CDR3 DNA: TGTGCCAGTAGTATGAAAGGTGGGAGCACTGAAGCTTTCTTT
CDR3 protein: CASSMKGGSTEAFF

V gene: TRBV27
clone size: -
J gene: TRBJ2-7
D gene: -
CDR3 DNA: TGTGCCAGCAGTTTCGCGGGACTTAAACCCTACGAGCAGTACTTC
CDR3 protein: CASSFAGLKPYEQYF

V gene: TRBV9
clone size: -
J gene: TRBJ1-3
D gene: -
CDR3 DNA: TGTGCCAGCAGCGTAGAGGGAGCTGGAAACACCATATATTTT
CDR3 protein: CASSVEGAGNTIYF

V gene: TRBV11-3
clone size: -
J gene: TRBJ1-3
D gene: -
CDR3 DNA: TGTGCCAGCAGCTTAAGGTCCGGGACTGGAAACACCATATATTTT
CDR3 protein: CASSLRSGTGNTIYF

V gene: TRBV19
clone size: -
J gene: TRBJ2-1
D gene: -
CDR3 DNA: TGTGCCAGTAGTTTTAGCAGGGCGACTGGCAATGAGCAGTTCTTC
CDR3 protein: CASSFSRATGNEQFF

V gene: TRBV5-6
clone size: once
J gene: TRBJ2-1
D gene: -
CDR3 DNA: TGTGCCAGCAGCTTCTTCCTGTACAGGGCGGAGGTCTACAATGAGCAGTTCTTC
CDR3 protein: CASSFFLYRAEVYNEQFF

V gene: TRBV5-1
clone size: -
J gene: TRBJ2-7
D gene: -
CDR3 DNA: TGCGCCAGCAGCTTGTCCCAGGGGAGAAACGAGCAGTACTTC
CDR3 protein: CASSLSQGRNEQYF

V gene: TRBV6-1
clone size: few
J gene: TRBJ2-7
D gene: -
CDR3 DNA: TGTGCCAGCAGCCCGCTACCTTTCTACGAGCAGTACTTC
CDR3 protein: CASSPLPFYEQYF

V gene: TRBV27
clone size: -
J gene: TRBJ2-5
D gene: -
CDR3 DNA: TGTGCCAGCAGTTTATCAAGACTAGGAGAGACCCAGTACTTC
CDR3 protein: CASSLSRLGETQYF

V gene: TRBV28
clone size: -
J gene: TRBJ1-2
D gene: TRBD1
CDR3 DNA: TGTGCCAGCAGTTGGGGACAGGGGGAGGAAGGCTACACCTTC
CDR3 protein: CASSWGQGEEGYTF

V gene: TRBV27
clone size: -
J gene: TRBJ1-2
D gene: TRBD1
CDR3 DNA: TGTGCCACCTACAGGGGGCTTCATGGCTACACCTTC
CDR3 protein: CATYRGLHGYTF

V gene: TRBV27
clone size: -
J gene: TRBJ2-2
D gene: TRBD1
CDR3 DNA: TGTGCCAGCAGTTTAGCCGGGACAGGGTTGAACACCGGGGAGCTGTTTTTT
CDR3 protein: CASSLAGTGLNTGELFF

V gene: TRBV11-3
clone size: -
J gene: TRBJ1-1
D gene: -
CDR3 DNA: TGTGCCAGCAGCTTAGATGGGGCGGGGGGGATGAACACTGAAGCTTTCTTT
CDR3 protein: CASSLDGAGGMNTEAFF

V gene: TRBV5-5
clone size: -
J gene: TRBJ1-5
D gene: -
CDR3 DNA: TGTGCCAGCAGCTTGGAAGGGGTCGGTTACAATCAGCCCCAGCATTTT
CDR3 protein: CASSLEGVGYNQPQHF

V gene: TRBV5-6
clone size: once
J gene: TRBJ2-7
D gene: TRBD2
CDR3 DNA: TGTGCCAGCAGCTTGGGGGGTCTAGCGGGAGTCGAGCAGTACTTC
CDR3 protein: CASSLGGLAGVEQYF

V gene: TRBV19
clone size: -
J gene: TRBJ1-1
D gene: -
CDR3 DNA: TGTGCCAGTAAGGTACAGATAAACACTGAAGCTTTCTTT
CDR3 protein: CASKVQINTEAFF

V gene: TRBV12-5
clone size: -
J gene: TRBJ2-3
D gene: TRBD1
CDR3 DNA: TGTGCTAGTGGGACCGGGACAGTAACAGATACGCAGTATTTT
CDR3 protein: CASGTGTVTDTQYF

V gene: TRBV5-1
clone size: -
J gene: TRBJ1-5
D gene: -
CDR3 DNA: TGCGCCAGCAGCCCGGATCCAAGGGGGCAGCCCCAGCATTTT
CDR3 protein: CASSPDPRGQPQHF

V gene: TRBV19
clone size: -
J gene: TRBJ2-1
D gene: -
CDR3 DNA: TGTGCCAGTAGTATAGAGGGCTTTTACAATGAGCAGTTCTTC
CDR3 protein: CASSIEGFYNEQFF

V gene: TRBV18
clone size: -
J gene: TRBJ2-3
D gene: -
CDR3 DNA: TGTGCCAGCTCACCAGCTCGGCTAGCGATAAGCACAGATACGCAGTATTTT
CDR3 protein: CASSPARLAISTDTQYF

V gene: TRBV4-1
clone size: -
J gene: TRBJ2-5
D gene: TRBD1
CDR3 DNA: TGCGCCAGCAGCCAAGGGGGACAGGGGGCTCAAGAGACCCAGTACTTC
CDR3 protein: CASSQGGQGAQETQYF

V gene: TRBV15
clone size: -
J gene: TRBJ1-1
D gene: -
CDR3 DNA: TGTGCCACCAGCAGCCATCGAGGGGGAAATGAAGCTTTCTTT
CDR3 protein: CATSSHRGGNEAFF

V gene: TRBV19
clone size: once
J gene: TRBJ1-4
D gene: -
CDR3 DNA: TGTGCCAGTAGTATAGGGGCAGGGATAGAAGAAAAACTGTTTTTT
CDR3 protein: CASSIGAGIEEKLFF

V gene: TRBV6-1
clone size: -
J gene: TRBJ1-2
D gene: -
CDR3 DNA: TGTGCCAGCAGCCATAGGAGAGGGAGCTATGGCTACACCTTC
CDR3 protein: CASSHRRGSYGYTF

V gene: TRBV15
clone size: once
J gene: TRBJ2-7
D gene: TRBD1
CDR3 DNA: TGTGCCACCTCTCGGACAGGGTCCTACGAGCAGTACTTC
CDR3 protein: CATSRTGSYEQYF

V gene: TRBV30
clone size: -
J gene: TRBJ2-3
D gene: TRBD2
CDR3 DNA: TGCGAGGGGGGACTAGTCCATACGCAGTATTTT
CDR3 protein: CEGGLVHTQYF

V gene: TRBV27
clone size: -
J gene: TRBJ2-3
D gene: TRBD2
CDR3 DNA: TGTGCCAGCAGCCCGCCTAGCGGGAGGGTAGATACGCAGTATTTT
CDR3 protein: CASSPPSGRVDTQYF

V gene: TRBV7-3
clone size: -
J gene: TRBJ2-7
D gene: -
CDR3 DNA: TGTGCCAGCAGCTTAGCGGGGTATCCCTACGAGCAGTACTTC
CDR3 protein: CASSLAGYPYEQYF

V gene: TRBV7-9
clone size: -
J gene: TRBJ2-5
D gene: -
CDR3 DNA: TGTTCCAGCAGCTTAGAAGGGGCGCGGCTGGGGGAGACCCAGTACTTC
CDR3 protein: CSSSLEGARLGETQYF

V gene: TRBV9
clone size: once
J gene: TRBJ2-7
D gene: -
CDR3 DNA: TGTGCCAGCAGCGTAGACGGCGGGGGCCACTCCTACGAGCAGTACTTC
CDR3 protein: CASSVDGGGHSYEQYF